The sequence of this T cell receptor (beta chain) was determined in a study of blood T cell repertoires in COVID-19. Assay used: immunoSEQ multiplex PCR; TCRdb lists only in-frame clones, some missing. The top ten hold 4% to 6% of the sample, which has about 190,000 clones, 84% seen once. Germline V gene data show CDR1 as MGHRA and CDR2 as YSYEKL. V was pared by 4 bases and J by 5 bases, with 21 bases between. The CDR3 runs to 17 residues. The receptor's source is a woman between 70 and 85 years old with active or convalescent COVID-19. The chain links TRBV4-1 to TRBJ2-1, with D tentatively TRBD2 (6 bases). The sequencing sample was made of peripheral blood. The CDR3 DNA is TGCGCCAGCAGCCGCGGTAGCGGACGGACTTTAGACAATGAGCAGTTCTTC. This translates into CASSRGSGRTLDNEQFF.